These 30 T cell receptor beta chains originate from one sample sequenced in a study of neurological immune-mediated disorders. TCRdb called the 5' RACE reads again in MiXCR, with one record for every CDR3 protein. The sample includes fewer than 20,000 distinct CDR3 sequences, about 10% of them seen just once. The sample consisted of CD8+ T cells from blood. These receptors were taken from a woman between 50 and 59 years old in good health.

This clonotype was counted ten times or more. The CDR3 DNA reads as TGTGCCAGCAGTTTATGGGCTAGCGAAGGGTCCTACGAGCAGTACTTC. Residues: CASSLWASEGSYEQYF. V and J are TRBV28 and TRBJ2-7; maybe TRBD2 (6 bases). The CDR3 contains 16 residues. Looked up from germline, CDR1 is MDHEN and CDR2 is SYDVKM. Trimming took off 0 bases at V and 1 base at J, with 13 bases between the two ends.

This clonotype was seen ten or more times. The chain joins TRBV5-1 to TRBJ1-1; no firm D call. This CDR3 is built from 13 residues. Germline-derived CDR1 and CDR2 are SGHRS and YFSETQ. V dropped 4 bases and J dropped 5 bases, with 12 bases sitting between them. The CDR3 sequence: CASSAEGWTEAFF. The CDR3 DNA reads TGCGCCAGCAGCGCGGAGGGCTGGACTGAAGCTTTCTTT.

This clonotype has at least ten counts. This chain joins TRBV10-3 and TRBJ2-1; 9 positions agree with TRBD2. Germline lookup yields CDR1 ENHRY and CDR2 SYGVKD. This CDR3 contains 16 residues. The V gene end was trimmed by 6 bases and the J gene end by 9 bases; junction bases not matched to a gene: 15. The CDR3 loop reads CAISTPGTSQLGEQFF. CDR3 sequence (DNA): TGTGCCATCAGCACCCCCGGGACTAGCCAACTTGGTGAGCAGTTCTTC.

At least ten counts were recorded for this clonotype. The chain has TRBV7-9 and TRBJ2-2; 15 bases match TRBD2. The germline gives CDR1 SEHNR, CDR2 FQNEAQ (reference sequence). V was clipped by 4 bases and J by 2 bases; unmatched bases: 5. The CDR3 runs 18 residues. The chain's CDR3 is CASSSRTSGRDNTGELFF. DNA of the CDR3: TGTGCCAGCAGCTCCAGGACTAGCGGGAGGGATAACACCGGGGAGCTGTTTTTT. The variable domain in full, with the rest retrieved from reference TRBV7-9 and TRBJ2-2, is DTGVSQNPRHKITKRGQNVTFRCDPISEHNRLYWYRQTLGQGPEFLTYFQNEAQLEKSRLLSDRFSAERPKGSFSTLEIQRTEQGDSAMYLCASSSRTSGRDNTGELFFGEGSRLTVL.

This clonotype was counted many times. The chain couples TRBV5-4 to TRBJ2-2; D may be TRBD1 or TRBD2 (5 bases each). V lost 5 bases and J lost 5, with 7 bases in between. Germline loops: CDR1 SGHNT, CDR2 YYREEE (reference sequence). The CDR3 is 12 amino acids. As DNA, the CDR3 is TGTGCCAGCAGGGGGGAAACCGGGGAGCTGTTTTTT. This sequence encodes CASRGETGELFF.

This clonotype was counted ten times or more. The chain is built from TRBV7-9 and TRBJ2-5; D tentatively reads TRBD1 or TRBD2 (5 bases each). The CDR3 consists of 15 residues. Germline lookup yields CDR1 SEHNR and CDR2 FQNEAQ (reference sequence). Deletions cut 5 bases from V and 6 bases from J, with 19 bases between. CDR3 region: CASSNTGPTRKTQYF. Written as DNA, the CDR3 is TGTGCCAGCAGCAACACGGGGCCTACAAGGAAGACCCAGTACTTC.

This clonotype was seen ten or more times. The rearrangement uses TRBV5-6 and TRBJ2-1, with 11 positions matching TRBD2. This CDR3 has 16 residues. The junction had 3 bases not matched to a gene; V was cut back by 0 bases and J by 4 bases. In germline, CDR1 is SGHDT, CDR2 YYEEEE. The CDR3 loop reads CASSLARLAGYNEQFF. The CDR3 DNA reads as TGTGCCAGCAGCTTGGCCAGACTAGCGGGGTACAATGAGCAGTTCTTC.

This clonotype was counted many times. The chain joins TRBV9 to TRBJ1-6; 9 positions match TRBD1. Germline values: CDR1 SGDLS, CDR2 YYNGEE. The trim removed 3 bases at V and 8 bases at J, leaving 6 bases unmatched. CDR3 size: 15 residues. The chain's CDR3 is CASSDGTGRHSPLHF. In DNA, the CDR3 is TGTGCCAGCAGCGACGGGACAGGGCGGCATTCACCCCTCCACTTT.

In its sample, this clonotype was seen many times. This chain connects TRBV20-1 to TRBJ1-5; TRBD1 might be the D (6 bases). This CDR3 has 16 amino acids. Per the germline V gene, CDR1 is DFQATT and CDR2 is SNEGSKA (reference sequence). V lost 6 bases and J 2 bases, leaving 20 bases between the germline ends. The CDR3 sequence is CSALPPTGMGNQPQHF. The CDR3 DNA follows: TGCAGTGCCCTACCTCCGACAGGAATGGGCAATCAGCCCCAGCATTTT.

This clonotype was found many times. The J gene is TRBJ2-7, the V gene TRBV28; D possibly corresponds to TRBD2 (5 bases). This CDR3 comprises 15 residues. V lost 7 bases, J lost 1 base, and 17 bases lay in between. CDR1 and CDR2 (germline): MDHEN, SYDVKM. The CDR3 nucleotides are TGTGCCAGCACCCAGCCGGGGTTAGCATCCTACGAGCAGTACTTC. It encodes CASTQPGLASYEQYF.

Within the sample, this clonotype is medium-sized. V usage is TRBV20-1 and J usage is TRBJ2-1, with 7 bases aligning to TRBD2. The CDR3 is made up of 12 amino acids. The trim removed 2 bases at V and 5 bases at J, leaving 0 bases unmatched. Germline values: CDR1 DFQATT, CDR2 SNEGSKA (reference sequence). CDR3 sequence reads: CSARLADNEQFF. DNA of the CDR3: TGCAGTGCTAGACTAGCGGACAATGAGCAGTTCTTC.

This clonotype was found many times. The rearrangement joins TRBV6-5 to TRBJ2-7; possible D gene TRBD1, 5 bases. Germline V gene data show CDR1 as MNHEY and CDR2 as SVGAGI. The CDR3 loop spans 13 amino acids. V was cut by 7 bases and J by 2 bases, with 12 bases left in between. The CDR3 nucleotides are TGTGCCAGCATTCGGACATTTCCCTACGAGCAGTACTTC. Its protein product is CASIRTFPYEQYF.

The chain is built from TRBV20-1 and TRBJ2-1; no clear D gene. The CDR3 sequence is 12 residues long. Trimming removed 6 bases at V and 9 bases at J, with 15 bases between. Germline values: CDR1 DFQATT, CDR2 SNEGSKA (reference sequence). CDR3 in amino acids: CSALLVVSEQFF. As DNA, the CDR3 is TGCAGTGCCCTGTTGGTCGTCAGTGAGCAGTTCTTC.

This clonotype was recorded many times. The chain recombines TRBV7-6 with TRBJ2-1, with 7 nucleotides matching TRBD2. V lost 0 bases and J lost 0; bases outside the gene matches: 2. Germline CDR1 is SGHVS and CDR2 is FNYEAQ. The CDR3 loop spans 16 amino acids. CDR3 protein: CASSLASGTSYNEQFF. Written as DNA, the CDR3 is TGTGCCAGCAGCTTAGCAAGCGGGACCTCCTACAATGAGCAGTTCTTC.

This clonotype was detected many times. The chain combines TRBV27 with TRBJ1-5; TRBD1 aligns across 7 bases. The CDR3 is 13 residues long. In germline, CDR1 is MNHEY, CDR2 SMNVEV (reference sequence). With 6 bases clipped from V and 3 bases from J, the junction kept 2 bases outside the gene matches. CDR3 in DNA: TGTGCCAGCAGGGGACAGTTCAATCAGCCCCAGCATTTT. This encodes CASRGQFNQPQHF.

This clonotype is classed as medium-sized. The chain joins TRBV3-1 to TRBJ1-4; D remains ambiguous. CDR1 and CDR2 from the germline V gene are LGHDT and YNNKEL (reference sequence). V was pared by 0 bases and J by 4 bases, with 15 bases between. The CDR3 has 17 residues. CDR3 DNA: TGTGCCAGCAGCCAAGATAGGATGGGCGGCCTTAATGAAAAACTGTTTTTT. Amino acid sequence: CASSQDRMGGLNEKLFF.

This clonotype was seen many times. The chain has TRBV7-9 and TRBJ2-7, with TRBD1 matching over 7 bases. The V gene end was trimmed by 5 bases and the J gene end by 7 bases; junction bases not matched to a gene: 8. Germline CDR1 reads SEHNR; CDR2 reads FQNEAQ (reference sequence). CDR3 size: 13 residues. The CDR3 sequence: CASSDSPGQEQYF. The CDR3 nucleotides read TGTGCCAGCAGCGACAGTCCGGGACAGGAGCAGTACTTC.

This clonotype was seen at least ten times. V gene TRBV20-1 combines with J gene TRBJ1-3; D is uncertain. The CDR3 is 14 amino acids. Germline V CDR1 and CDR2: DFQATT, SNEGSKA (reference sequence). V lost 0 bases and J 4 bases, leaving 10 bases between the germline ends. Written as DNA, the CDR3 is TGCAGTGCTAGAGATAAAAGTCTCGGAAACACCATATATTTT. Its protein is CSARDKSLGNTIYF.

This clonotype occurred many times. This chain uses TRBV4-1 with TRBJ2-1; D may be TRBD1 (6 bases). Per germline, CDR1 MGHRA and CDR2 YSYEKL. This CDR3 has 18 amino acids. Trimming removed 0 bases from V and 4 bases from J, with 19 bases in between. This chain's CDR3 is CASSQEEPGNREYNEQFF. The DNA for the CDR3 is TGCGCCAGCAGCCAAGAAGAACCCGGGAACAGGGAGTACAATGAGCAGTTCTTC.

Ten or more counts support this clonotype. The chain carries TRBV28 and TRBJ2-1; a possible D gene is TRBD1 (5 bases). Trimming took 5 bases from V and 4 from J, leaving 15 bases between them. CDR1 is MDHEN and CDR2 is SYDVKM in the germline V gene. The CDR3 covers 15 residues. Here the CDR3 reads CASSLDSGAYNEQFF. CDR3 in DNA: TGTGCCAGCAGTCTTGACAGTGGAGCTTACAATGAGCAGTTCTTC.

This clonotype was recorded many times. The chain carries TRBV28 and TRBJ1-5; D may be TRBD1 (5 bases). Germline loops: CDR1 MDHEN, CDR2 SYDVKM. This CDR3 has 15 residues. V was cut by 7 bases and J by 3 bases, with 16 bases left in between. CDR3 sequence (DNA): TGTGCCAGCAAAAGGGGCAGGCCTTACAATCAGCCCCAGCATTTT. Translated, it gives CASKRGRPYNQPQHF.

This clonotype was observed at least ten times. The chain recombines TRBV27 with TRBJ2-7; 7 bases are shared with TRBD2. The CDR3 length is 14 residues. The germline CDR1 and CDR2 sequences are MNHEY and SMNVEV (reference sequence). The V gene end was trimmed by 6 bases and the J gene end by 0 bases; junction bases not matched to a gene: 5. The chain's CDR3 is CASRGGGSSYEQYF. CDR3 nucleotides: TGTGCCAGCAGGGGGGGGGGTAGCTCCTACGAGCAGTACTTC.

This clonotype was seen ten or more times. The chain has TRBV7-9 and TRBJ2-7; D assignment may be TRBD1 or TRBD2 (5 bases each). The CDR3 length is 14 residues. The V end lost 5 bases, the J end lost 0 bases, and 11 bases lay between the germline ends. Germline values: CDR1 SEHNR, CDR2 FQNEAQ (reference sequence). The CDR3 region has the DNA TGTGCCAGCAGCCCCGATGGGGGCTCCTACGAGCAGTACTTC. Protein sequence: CASSPDGGSYEQYF.

V usage is TRBV7-7 and J usage is TRBJ1-5; 9 bases align to TRBD1. Germline CDR1 SSHAT, CDR2 FNYEAQ (reference sequence). V was clipped by 5 bases and J by 5 bases; unmatched bases: 10. CDR3 length equals 16 residues. The CDR3 is CASSPKWDRDYQPQHF. The DNA for the CDR3 is TGTGCCAGCAGCCCTAAATGGGACAGGGATTATCAGCCCCAGCATTTT.

This clonotype was counted at least ten times. CDR3 region: CSVDFWDRGLYEQYF. CDR3 DNA: TGCAGCGTTGATTTTTGGGACAGGGGACTATACGAGCAGTACTTC. The chain carries TRBV29-1 and TRBJ2-7, with 10 nucleotides matching TRBD1. J was trimmed by 4 bases and V by 3 bases; bases with no gene match: 9. Germline V gives CDR1 SQVTM, CDR2 ANQGSEA. The CDR3 has 15 amino acids.

This clonotype was seen at least ten times. The chain joins TRBV9 to TRBJ2-1, with D possibly being TRBD2 (6 bases). Germline V gene lookup returns CDR1 SGDLS and CDR2 YYNGEE. The CDR3 covers 22 residues. The V gene lost 4 bases and the J gene lost 1 base, with 33 bases spanning the gap. CDR3 bases: TGTGCCAGCAGCTCGGTCCATTCTCCCGGGGGACCATCCACAGGTTCCTACAATGAGCAGTTCTTC. It is translated as CASSSVHSPGGPSTGSYNEQFF.

In this sample, this clonotype turned up many times. This sequence joins TRBV7-9 and TRBJ2-6; D is unresolved. This CDR3 has 17 amino acids. Germline values: CDR1 SEHNR, CDR2 FQNEAQ (reference sequence). Trimming took 3 bases from V and 1 from J, leaving 13 bases between them. DNA of the CDR3: TGTGCCAGCAGCTTCCTGCCGAGTTCTTCTGGGGCCAACGTCCTGACTTTC. Translated: CASSFLPSSSGANVLTF.

The chain couples TRBV28 to TRBJ2-3; 8 bases agree with TRBD1. V trimming: 8 bases; J trimming: 0 bases; junction bases outside the gene matches: 7. Germline CDR1 reads MDHEN; CDR2 reads SYDVKM. There are 15 residues in the CDR3. In nucleotides, the CDR3 is TGTGCCAGCGTACCGGGACAGGCTAGCACAGATACGCAGTATTTT. Its protein is CASVPGQASTDTQYF.

In its sample, this clonotype was seen many times. J is TRBJ1-3 and V is TRBV11-2; 8 bases fit TRBD1. The V gene's germline CDR1 is SGHAT and CDR2 FQNNGV. There are 19 residues in the CDR3. Trimming took 4 bases from V and 4 from J; bases not matched to a gene: 18. The CDR3 DNA is TGTGCCAGCAGCTGGCTCGGTTTGCCGGCGACAGGGGTCGGAAACACCATATATTTT. It translates to CASSWLGLPATGVGNTIYF.

This clonotype was counted at least ten times. The V and J genes are TRBV20-1 and TRBJ2-5; D is perhaps TRBD2 (7 bases). This CDR3 region has 17 residues. Germline V CDR1 and CDR2: DFQATT, SNEGSKA (reference sequence). The ends were cut back, 5 bases at V and 1 base at J, with 23 bases in the middle. The CDR3 loop reads CSAGSEGEGAPQETQYF. The CDR3 DNA sequence: TGCAGTGCTGGGTCGGAGGGGGAGGGTGCCCCCCAAGAGACCCAGTACTTC.